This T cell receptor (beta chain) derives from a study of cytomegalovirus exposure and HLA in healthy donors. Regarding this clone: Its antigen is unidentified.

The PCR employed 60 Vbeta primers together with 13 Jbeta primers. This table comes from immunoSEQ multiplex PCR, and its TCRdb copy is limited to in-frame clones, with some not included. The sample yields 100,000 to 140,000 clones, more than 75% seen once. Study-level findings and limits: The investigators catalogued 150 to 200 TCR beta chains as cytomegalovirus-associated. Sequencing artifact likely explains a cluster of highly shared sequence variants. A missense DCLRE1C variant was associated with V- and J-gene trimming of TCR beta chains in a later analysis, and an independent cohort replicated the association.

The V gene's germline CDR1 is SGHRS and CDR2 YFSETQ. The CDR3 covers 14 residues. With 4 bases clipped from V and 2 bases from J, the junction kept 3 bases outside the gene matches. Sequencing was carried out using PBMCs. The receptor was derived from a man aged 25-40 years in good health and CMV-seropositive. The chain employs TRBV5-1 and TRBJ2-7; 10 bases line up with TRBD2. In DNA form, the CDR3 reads TGCGCCAGCAGCCCCACTAGCGGGGCCTACGAGCAGTACTTC. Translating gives CASSPTSGAYEQYF.